This TCR beta chain was identified during a study of shared clonotypes between healthy human individuals. Clones were sequenced by immunoSEQ multiplex PCR, and TCRdb holds only the in-frame ones, with some missing. The repertoire has a few million clones, approximately 94% of them found once; the top ten carry more than 0.1%. This CDR3 comprises 19 residues. Germline CDR1 and CDR2: SEHNR and FQNEAQ (reference sequence). The ends lost 4 bases at V and 0 bases at J; junction bases unmatched: 7. Healthy HIV-negative adults with no recent acute infections or vaccinations were recruited as donors. The TCR was taken from a man between 18 and 35 years old in good health. This chain joins TRBV7-9 and TRBJ2-1, with 15 positions matching TRBD2. Sequenced sample: naive CD4+ T cells sorted from blood. Described subset: CD45RA+ positively selected. The CDR3 nucleotides are TGTGCCAGCAGCTCGGGACTAGCGGGGGGCACCAGCTCCTACAATGAGCAGTTCTTC. This gives the protein CASSSGLAGGTSSYNEQFF.